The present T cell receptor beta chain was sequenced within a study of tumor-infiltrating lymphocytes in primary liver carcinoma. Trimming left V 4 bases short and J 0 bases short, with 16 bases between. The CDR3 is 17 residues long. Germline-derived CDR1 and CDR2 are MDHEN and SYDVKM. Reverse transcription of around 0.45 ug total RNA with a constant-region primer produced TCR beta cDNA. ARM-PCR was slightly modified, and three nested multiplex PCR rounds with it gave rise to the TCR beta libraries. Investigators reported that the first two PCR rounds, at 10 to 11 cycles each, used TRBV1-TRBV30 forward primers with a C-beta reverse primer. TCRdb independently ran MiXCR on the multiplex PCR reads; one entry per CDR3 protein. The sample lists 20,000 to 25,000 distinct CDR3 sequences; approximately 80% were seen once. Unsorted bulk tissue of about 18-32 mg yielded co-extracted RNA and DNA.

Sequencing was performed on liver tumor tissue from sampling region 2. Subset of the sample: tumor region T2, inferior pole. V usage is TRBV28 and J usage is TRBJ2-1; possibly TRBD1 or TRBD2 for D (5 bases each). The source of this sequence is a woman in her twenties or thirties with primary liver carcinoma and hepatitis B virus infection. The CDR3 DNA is TGTGCCAGCAGTTCGCTGTTGGGGACCAGCTCCTACAATGAGCAGTTCTTC. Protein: CASSSLLGTSSYNEQFF.